This T cell receptor beta chain is drawn from a study of technical replicates of blood from several donors. The data were produced by immunoSEQ multiplex PCR, yet TCRdb's version contains in-frame clones alone and is incomplete. The sample contains about 61,000 clones, about 97% of which appear only once. The CDR3 is 13 residues long. Deletions cut 5 bases from V and 3 bases from J, with 11 bases between. Germline V gene sequence: CDR1 GTSNPN, CDR2 SVGIG (reference sequence). This receptor was taken from a human donor in good health. The sample comprised T cells isolated from PBMCs. The chain is built from TRBV30 and TRBJ1-3; TRBD1 might be the D (5 bases). The CDR3 protein is CAWGTLDGNTIYF. In DNA form, the CDR3 reads TGTGCCTGGGGGACTCTTGATGGAAACACCATATATTTT.